Sequencing of this TCR beta chain was carried out in a study of T cells in Graves' hyperthyroidism and ophthalmopathy. Study-level findings and limits: The model's output predicted ophthalmopathy at a median of roughly 6.9 months prior to onset.

V trimming: 5 bases; J trimming: 6 bases; junction bases outside the gene matches: 16. This CDR3 is 16 amino acids long. Germline values: CDR1 MDHEN, CDR2 SYDVKM. With respect to this clonotype: Its antigen remains unknown.

Together with thyroid ultrasound, orbital computed tomography, serum thyroxine and TRAb, clinical symptoms were used for diagnoses. The investigators amplified TCR beta CDR3 regions from RNA transcripts. Carried out on the TCR CDR3, a first-round RT-PCR used the HTBI primer set. TCRdb ran MiXCR on the multiplex PCR reads and lists one entry per CDR3 protein. The sample records about 480,000 distinct CDR3 sequences, around 22% being singletons. Sequencing was done on a sample of blood. This TCR came from a woman younger than 45 with Graves' ophthalmopathy. The V and J genes are TRBV28 and TRBJ2-7, with 7 bases that match TRBD1. CDR3 DNA: TGTGCCAGCAGTCCCTGGCGACAGGGCGGCACCGGCGAGCAGTACTTC. This gives the protein CASSPWRQGGTGEQYF.